The source of this T cell receptor (beta chain) is a study of blood T cell repertoires in COVID-19. Across the study: Sources were T cells, B-cell-depleted T cells, or PBMCs; the material itself was cDNA or gDNA.

Germline lookup yields CDR1 KGHSH and CDR2 LQKENI. V gave up 2 bases and J gave up 4 bases, with 15 bases separating them. This CDR3 is 16 amino acids long. In the authors' workflow: Reference gene primer amplification gave estimated nucleated cell counts. Only in-frame clones appear in the TCRdb table, and some are missing; sequencing was by immunoSEQ multiplex PCR. D and trimming were read from the DNA, whereas the V and J calls and clone size are those reported in that table. The table has around 40,000 clones, around 90% seen once. The V and J genes are TRBV18 and TRBJ1-5, with a weak D call TRBD1 (5 bases). The sequence was obtained from a man aged 45-65 years with active COVID-19. The material sequenced was peripheral blood. The CDR3 DNA sequence: TGTGCCAGCTCACCAGGTCGGGCGGCAGGGAATCAGCCCCAGCATTTT. It translates to CASSPGRAAGNQPQHF.